A single sample gave rise to the 30 T cell receptor beta chains below, sequenced in a study of blood T cell repertoires in COVID-19. Clones were sequenced by immunoSEQ multiplex PCR, and TCRdb holds only the in-frame ones, with some missing. The table shows under 350,000 clones, with roughly 91% occurring only once. The specimen was PBMCs or T cells enriched from blood (not recorded which). The origin of the receptors is a woman aged 55-70 years who had recovered from COVID-19.

The V and J genes are TRBV5-1 and TRBJ1-2; perhaps TRBD1 as D (6 bases). Germline V gives CDR1 SGHRS, CDR2 YFSETQ. The CDR3 covers 14 residues. Trimming removed 6 bases at V and 4 bases at J, with 16 bases between. The CDR3 loop reads CASKEQGFSYGYTF. The CDR3 nucleotides are TGCGCCAGCAAGGAACAGGGCTTTTCCTATGGCTACACCTTC.

V is TRBV28 and J is TRBJ2-7; TRBD2 matches 8 bases. The CDR3 is 15 residues long. V shed 5 bases, J shed 3 bases, and the junction held 9 bases outside the gene matches. Germline assignment: CDR1 MDHEN and CDR2 SYDVKM. The CDR3: CASSPMSGGSYEQYF. The CDR3 bases are TGTGCCAGCAGTCCAATGAGCGGGGGAAGCTACGAGCAGTACTTC.

This clone has only one observation. This sample also contains other DNA sequences that code for the same CDR3. This rearrangement joins TRBV5-1 to TRBJ2-2; 14 bases match TRBD2. CDR1 and CDR2 (germline): SGHRS, YFSETQ. CDR3 length: 16 amino acids. V lost 4 bases, J lost 6 bases, and 5 bases stayed unmatched. The CDR3 reads CASSPPGLAGAGELFF. The DNA for the CDR3 is TGCGCCAGCAGCCCGCCGGGACTAGCGGGGGCCGGGGAGCTGTTTTTT.

J is TRBJ1-2 and V is TRBV10-3, with TRBD1 identical over 11 bases. The germline V gene has CDR1 ENHRY and CDR2 SYGVKD. Trimming at V came to 7 bases and at J to 8 bases, leaving 9 bases not matched to a gene. The CDR3 is 14 residues long. The CDR3 DNA is TGTGCCATCACCCCGGGACAGGGGGAATTCGGCTACACCTTC. It encodes CAITPGQGEFGYTF.

The chain has TRBV7-3 and TRBJ2-3; D might be TRBD2 (6 bases). The V end lost 6 bases, the J end lost 3 bases, and 19 bases lay between the germline ends. The CDR3 spans 16 residues. Germline CDR1 SGHTA, CDR2 FQGTGA. The CDR3 reads CASRESGTWRTDTQYF. The DNA for the CDR3 is TGTGCCAGCAGGGAGTCGGGGACTTGGCGGACAGATACGCAGTATTTT.

The chain is built from TRBV2 and TRBJ1-2, with D possibly matching TRBD1 (6 bases). V shed 9 bases and J shed 7 bases, with 15 bases lying between them. Germline V gene data show CDR1 as SNHLY and CDR2 as FYNNEI. The CDR3 spans 12 residues. The chain's CDR3 is CARGTGLAGYTF. The DNA of the CDR3 is TGTGCCAGAGGAACAGGGCTTGCTGGCTACACCTTC.

This clone was observed once. This chain connects TRBV27 to TRBJ2-5; 8 bases are a match to TRBD1. The trim removed 5 bases at V and 4 bases at J, leaving 6 bases unmatched. Looked up from germline, CDR1 is MNHEY and CDR2 is SMNVEV (reference sequence). CDR3 length: 14 amino acids. DNA for the CDR3: TGTGCCAGCAGTCTGCCCGGACAGGGAGAGACCCAGTACTTC. This gives the protein CASSLPGQGETQYF.

The genes are TRBV27 and TRBJ2-5, with D possibly TRBD2 on 5 matching bases. The CDR3 length is 13 residues. V lost 3 bases, J lost 4 bases, and 9 bases lay in between. The germline V gene has CDR1 MNHEY and CDR2 SMNVEV (reference sequence). The CDR3 protein is CASSFQDLETQYF. DNA for the CDR3: TGTGCCAGCAGTTTTCAGGACTTAGAGACCCAGTACTTC.

This clone was observed a single time. CDR3 bases: TGTGCCAATGACCCCGGGACACGGGCCGCAGATACGCAGTATTTT. Its translation is CANDPGTRAADTQYF. The chain uses TRBV27 and TRBJ2-3; maybe TRBD1 (6 bases). Germline-derived CDR1 and CDR2 are MNHEY and SMNVEV (reference sequence). There are 15 residues in the CDR3. V lost 10 bases, J lost 4 bases, and 21 bases lay in between.

The chain carries TRBV18 and TRBJ2-3; 8 bases match TRBD2. This CDR3 is 15 amino acids long. Germline V CDR1 and CDR2: KGHSH, LQKENI. V lost 5 bases and J lost 1; bases outside the gene matches: 5. The CDR3 is CASSDAGGGTDTQYF. CDR3 nucleotide sequence: TGTGCCAGCTCAGACGCGGGGGGCGGCACAGATACGCAGTATTTT.

The chain recombines TRBV9 with TRBJ2-3; TRBD2 is a possible D gene (6 bases). Germline V gene sequence: CDR1 SGDLS, CDR2 YYNGEE. This CDR3 is 16 amino acids long. V was clipped by 0 bases and J by 0 bases, with 11 bases between them. The CDR3 DNA reads TGTGCCAGCAGCGTAGCGGGGGTGACTAGCACAGATACGCAGTATTTT. Amino acid sequence: CASSVAGVTSTDTQYF.

The chain joins TRBV9 to TRBJ1-5; TRBD1 matches at 7 bases. Germline CDR1 is SGDLS and CDR2 is YYNGEE. This CDR3 contains 15 residues. J gave up 4 bases and V 2 bases, and 6 bases lay outside the gene matches. CDR3 in amino acids: CASSVTGEWNQPQHF. As DNA, the CDR3 is TGTGCCAGCAGCGTCACAGGGGAATGGAATCAGCCCCAGCATTTT. The complete variable domain, with remaining parts taken from reference TRBV9 and TRBJ1-5, reads DSGVTQTPKHLITATGQRVTLRCSPRSGDLSVYWYQQSLDQGLQFLIQYYNGEERAKGNILERFSAQQFPDLHSELNLSSLELGDSALYFCASSVTGEWNQPQHFGDGTRLSIL.

This clone was counted a few times. As DNA, the CDR3 is TGTGCCACCAGTGATGAACAGTTCACAGATACGCAGTATTTT. Its translation: CATSDEQFTDTQYF. The V gene is TRBV24-1, the J gene TRBJ2-3; D gene ambiguous. V shed 3 bases and J shed 2 bases, with 8 bases lying between them. From germline, CDR1 is KGHDR and CDR2 SFDVKD. This CDR3 is built from 14 residues.

This chain uses TRBV19 with TRBJ2-1; D is undetermined. CDR1 LNHDA and CDR2 SQIVND come from the germline V gene (reference sequence). V dropped 0 bases and J dropped 0 bases, with 12 bases sitting between them. This CDR3 comprises 17 residues. The CDR3 region has the DNA TGTGCCAGTAGTATAGAGGATGTCCCTAGCTCCTACAATGAGCAGTTCTTC. This translates into CASSIEDVPSSYNEQFF.

The V gene is TRBV7-2, the J gene TRBJ2-7, with 8 bases fitting TRBD2. This CDR3 is 15 amino acids long. Per the germline V gene, CDR1 is SGHTA and CDR2 is FQGNSA. After removal of 5 bases from V and 2 bases from J, the junction contained 8 bases not matched to a gene. The CDR3 DNA sequence: TGTGCCAGCAGCCCCGTAGCGGGGAGCCCCTACGAGCAGTACTTC. This encodes CASSPVAGSPYEQYF.

The chain is built from TRBV4-2 and TRBJ1-2, with 7 bases matching TRBD1. This CDR3 has 14 residues. CDR1 is LGHNA and CDR2 is YNFKEQ in the germline V gene. J was trimmed by 8 bases and V by 5 bases; bases with no gene match: 11. The CDR3 sequence is CASSSPSGGVGYTF. Here the CDR3 DNA reads TGTGCCAGCAGCTCTCCCTCAGGGGGAGTCGGCTACACCTTC.

The chain employs TRBV2 and TRBJ2-3; D gene ambiguous. Germline V gene data show CDR1 as SNHLY and CDR2 as FYNNEI. CDR3 length: 13 amino acids. Deletions cut 2 bases from V and 1 base from J, with 4 bases between. CDR3 sequence (DNA): TGTGCCAGCAGTGAACTCCGCACAGATACGCAGTATTTT. Its protein product is CASSELRTDTQYF.

This clone appeared a single time. The chain recombines TRBV19 with TRBJ1-5; 11 nucleotides match TRBD1. Per the germline V gene, CDR1 is LNHDA and CDR2 is SQIVND (reference sequence). This CDR3 has 15 residues. V shed 9 bases, J shed 7 bases, and the junction held 11 bases outside the gene matches. CDR3 region: CASWDRGTLWQPQHF. The CDR3 region has the DNA TGTGCCAGCTGGGACAGGGGGACTCTCTGGCAGCCCCAGCATTTT.

The chain is built from TRBV28 and TRBJ1-1, with 9 bases matching TRBD1. Trimming removed 10 bases from V and 3 bases from J; junction bases left unmatched: 6. CDR3 length: 13 residues. Looked up from germline, CDR1 is MDHEN and CDR2 is SYDVKM. The CDR3, as DNA: TGTGCCACCCGGGACAGGGTTGACACTGAAGCTTTCTTT. Translated, it gives CATRDRVDTEAFF.

The chain uses TRBV9 and TRBJ2-3, with D perhaps TRBD2 (5 bases). CDR1 and CDR2 from the germline V gene are SGDLS and YYNGEE. This CDR3 is built from 14 residues. Trimming cost V 4 bases and J 1 base, with 10 bases left between them. The CDR3 DNA follows: TGTGCCAGCAGCACTGGAGGACGCACAGATACGCAGTATTTT. It encodes CASSTGGRTDTQYF.

This sequence joins TRBV3-1 (or the pseudogene TRBV3-2) and TRBJ2-5; weak D call: TRBD2 (5 bases). Trimming cost V 0 bases and J 10 bases, with 15 bases left between them. The CDR3 totals 14 residues. Germline loops: CDR1 LGHDT, CDR2 YNNKEL (reference sequence). CDR3 in amino acids: CASSQDRSDGDQYF. The CDR3 DNA reads TGTGCCAGCAGCCAAGATCGTAGCGATGGCGACCAGTACTTC.

The chain is built from TRBV19 and TRBJ1-5; 7 nucleotides line up with TRBD1. The ends lost 4 bases at V and 6 bases at J; junction bases unmatched: 9. This CDR3 is built from 15 residues. Looked up from germline, CDR1 is LNHDA and CDR2 is SQIVND (reference sequence). The CDR3 nucleotides are TGTGCCAGTAGTACTAGACAGGGTGGAGCTCAGCCCCAGCATTTT. Translating it yields CASSTRQGGAQPQHF.

The V call is TRBV19, the J call TRBJ1-5; no clear D. Germline lookup yields CDR1 LNHDA and CDR2 SQIVND (reference sequence). Trimming took off 5 bases at V and 4 bases at J, with 12 bases between the two ends. The length of the CDR3 is 14 residues. The CDR3 reads CASSLLDQNQPQHF. CDR3 coding DNA: TGTGCCAGTAGTCTACTAGACCAAAATCAGCCCCAGCATTTT. The entire variable domain, with the rest obtained from reference TRBV19 and TRBJ1-5, is as follows: DGGITQSPKYLFRKEGQNVTLSCEQNLNHDAMYWYRQDPGQGLRLIYYSQIVNDFQKGDIAEGYSVSREKKESFPLTVTSAQKNPTAFYLCASSLLDQNQPQHFGDGTRLSIL.

This chain joins TRBV29-1 and TRBJ2-2; 7 bases fit TRBD2. This CDR3 has 14 amino acids. Germline assignment: CDR1 SQVTM and CDR2 ANQGSEA. V trimming: 6 bases; J trimming: 1 base; junction bases outside the gene matches: 5. The CDR3 is CSVERTRNTGELFF. The CDR3 region has the DNA TGCAGCGTGGAAAGGACTAGGAACACCGGGGAGCTGTTTTTT.

The CDR3 protein is CASSLSGVSYEQYF. DNA for the CDR3: TGTGCCAGCAGTTTATCAGGGGTCTCCTACGAGCAGTACTTC. The chain couples TRBV27 to TRBJ2-7; possible D gene TRBD1, 5 bases. This CDR3 spans 14 amino acids. Germline V gives CDR1 MNHEY, CDR2 SMNVEV (reference sequence). Trimming removed 0 bases from V and 0 bases from J, with 6 bases in between.

The genes are TRBV5-1 and TRBJ2-7; possible D gene TRBD1, 6 bases. CDR3 length: 13 amino acids. Germline V gene sequence: CDR1 SGHRS, CDR2 YFSETQ. Between the trimmed V and J ends, which lost 4 bases and 3 bases, there was a span of 11 bases. The CDR3 nucleotides read TGCGCCAGCAGCGCGGACAGACTCTACGAGCAGTACTTC. It yields the protein CASSADRLYEQYF. Based on the CDR3 plus reference TRBV5-1 and TRBJ2-7, the full variable domain is KAGVTQTPRYLIKTRGQQVTLSCSPISGHRSVSWYQQTPGQGLQFLFEYFSETQRNKGNFPGRFSGRQFSNSRSEMNVSTLELGDSALYLCASSADRLYEQYFGPGTRLTVT.

The chain links TRBV5-1 to TRBJ2-2; tentatively, D is TRBD1 (5 bases). The V and J ends lost 1 base and 4 bases respectively, with 11 bases between them. The CDR3 contains 15 residues. CDR1 is SGHRS, CDR2 YFSETQ, per germline. Here the CDR3 DNA reads TGCGCCAGCAGCTTGTTAGGGGTCGGCACCGGGGAGCTGTTTTTT. It translates to CASSLLGVGTGELFF.

This rearrangement joins TRBV18 to TRBJ1-1, with a tentative D call TRBD1 (5 bases). This CDR3 is built from 12 residues. Per germline, CDR1 KGHSH and CDR2 LQKENI. V was clipped by 6 bases and J by 7 bases, with 12 bases between them. The CDR3: CASSKLQGEAFF. The CDR3 nucleotides are TGTGCCAGCTCCAAACTCCAGGGTGAAGCTTTCTTT.

The chain couples TRBV3-1 (or the pseudogene TRBV3-2) to TRBJ2-1; D is perhaps TRBD2 (5 bases). Trimming removed 3 bases at V and 10 bases at J, with 16 bases between. The CDR3 covers 14 residues. CDR1 and CDR2 from the germline V gene are LGHDT and YNNKEL (reference sequence). The CDR3 loop is CASSQERPGVEQFF. CDR3 in DNA: TGTGCCAGCAGCCAGGAGCGCCCCGGGGTAGAGCAGTTCTTC.

V is TRBV6-5 and J is TRBJ2-7, with D tentatively TRBD2 (5 bases). The V gene's germline CDR1 is MNHEY and CDR2 SVGAGI. Trimming cost V 0 bases and J 2 bases, with 8 bases left between them. CDR3 length equals 14 residues. The CDR3: CASSYSTGAYEQYF. In DNA, the CDR3 is TGTGCCAGCAGTTACTCGACCGGGGCCTACGAGCAGTACTTC.